Listed here are 11 T cell receptor beta chains from one sample, sequenced in a study of CD8 T cells in ankylosing spondylitis. TCRdb re-derived calls from the 5' RACE reads in MiXCR, one entry per CDR3 protein. The sample shows 150,000 to 200,000 distinct CDR3 sequences, about a third of them seen only once. Sequencing was performed on synovial fluid, either unsorted or a sorted T cell fraction (not recorded which). The receptor set was obtained from a male donor with ankylosing spondylitis.

The V gene is TRBV28, the J gene TRBJ1-2; the D gene is possibly TRBD1 (6 bases). The CDR3 runs to 14 residues. Trimming removed 9 bases at V and 3 bases at J, with 17 bases between. The germline CDR1 and CDR2 sequences are MDHEN and SYDVKM. The CDR3 DNA reads TGTGCCAGTGGCACACAGGGCTGGGACTATGGCTACACCTTC. Protein sequence: CASGTQGWDYGYTF.

This chain connects TRBV12-3 or TRBV12-4 to TRBJ2-7, with TRBD1 as a possible D gene (6 bases). Trimming pared 7 bases from V and 3 bases from J, leaving 16 bases between. This CDR3 has 14 residues. The CDR3 protein is CASNSRGFYYEQYF. The CDR3 region has the DNA TGTGCCAGCAACTCGAGGGGGTTCTACTACGAGCAGTACTTC.

V is TRBV2 and J is TRBJ2-5; maybe TRBD1 (6 bases). The CDR3 runs to 14 residues. Germline V gives CDR1 SNHLY, CDR2 FYNNEI. Trimming stripped 2 bases from V and 2 bases from J, with 9 bases between. The CDR3 region is CASSETGFQETQYF. The CDR3 nucleotides read TGTGCCAGCAGTGAAACAGGGTTTCAAGAGACCCAGTACTTC.

The chain is built from TRBV6-5 and TRBJ2-1; D is possibly TRBD2 (6 bases). Trimming left V 2 bases short and J 9 bases short, with 14 bases between. The CDR3 consists of 14 residues. Germline V lookup: CDR1 MNHEY, CDR2 SVGAGI. The DNA of the CDR3 is TGTGCCAGCAGTTACCAGGAGGGGCGCCCTGAGCAGTTCTTC. The encoded protein is CASSYQEGRPEQFF.

V gene TRBV6-1 combines with J gene TRBJ1-5; maybe TRBD1 (5 bases). The germline V and J ends were trimmed by 2 bases and 7 bases, with 9 bases remaining between them. The CDR3 totals 13 residues. CDR1 is MNHNS, CDR2 SASEGT, per germline. This chain's CDR3 is CASSEREGQPQHF. The DNA of the CDR3 is TGTGCCAGCAGTGAACGGGAGGGGCAGCCCCAGCATTTT.

The chain combines TRBV30 with TRBJ1-1; unclear D gene. This CDR3 comprises 11 residues. Between the trimmed V and J ends, which lost 6 bases and 1 base, there was a span of 6 bases. Germline V gene sequence: CDR1 GTSNPN, CDR2 SVGIG (reference sequence). CDR3 bases: TGTGCCTGCGAAGCGAACACTGAAGCTTTCTTT. Its protein product is CACEANTEAFF.

This clonotype was seen a few times. The CDR3 reads CASSSEGGQGETQYF. The CDR3 DNA is TGTGCCAGCAGCTCAGAGGGGGGGCAGGGAGAGACCCAGTACTTC. This chain joins TRBV7-3 and TRBJ2-5; D is perhaps TRBD2 (7 bases). The germline gives CDR1 SGHTA, CDR2 FQGTGA. V gave up 4 bases and J gave up 4 bases, with 16 bases separating them. This CDR3 comprises 15 residues.

The CDR3 bases are TGTGCCTGGGGTAGACAGGGTTCGGCCTACGAGCAGTACTTC. Amino acids: CAWGRQGSAYEQYF. This rearrangement joins TRBV30 to TRBJ2-7; 7 bases are shared with TRBD1. Per germline, CDR1 GTSNPN and CDR2 SVGIG (reference sequence). After removal of 5 bases from V and 2 bases from J, the junction contained 9 bases not matched to a gene. This CDR3 comprises 14 residues.

The J gene is TRBJ2-1, the V gene TRBV7-2; D not certain. The V gene's germline CDR1 is SGHTA and CDR2 FQGNSA. Trimming removed 5 bases at V and 15 bases at J, with 17 bases between. CDR3 size: 12 residues. The CDR3 coding sequence is TGTGCCAGCAGCCCATCTGGAGCCTTGGGGTTCTTC. The encoded protein is CASSPSGALGFF.

This clonotype was observed a few times. This chain connects TRBV6-5 to TRBJ1-5; D unclear. Trimming stripped 5 bases from V and 0 bases from J, with 11 bases between. Germline CDR1 is MNHEY and CDR2 is SVGAGI. This CDR3 has 15 amino acids. The CDR3 here is CASSHDYSSNQPQHF. The CDR3 DNA reads as TGTGCCAGCAGTCACGATTACAGTAGCAATCAGCCCCAGCATTTT.

This clonotype has a count of ten or more. This chain joins TRBV10-3 and TRBJ2-1; the match to TRBD2 covers 12 bases. The trim removed 6 bases at V and 7 bases at J, leaving 7 bases unmatched. The CDR3 loop spans 15 amino acids. Germline loops: CDR1 ENHRY, CDR2 SYGVKD. For the CDR3, the DNA is TGTGCCATCAGGGGCCTAGCGGGAGGGTTAAATGAGCAGTTCTTC. It specifies CAIRGLAGGLNEQFF.